This T cell receptor beta chain was documented in a study of blood T cell repertoires in COVID-19. The CDR3 spans 15 residues. CDR1 and CDR2 (germline): SSHAT, FNYEAQ (reference sequence). On this clone: At one end the junction does not follow the germline gene, possibly because of a read error.

Assay: immunoSEQ multiplex PCR; the TCRdb copy retains only in-frame clones and omits some. Here the sample spans some 220,000 clones, 88% being singletons. Material for sequencing was PBMCs or T cells enriched from blood (not recorded which). This chain uses TRBV7-7 with TRBJ2-1, with D perhaps TRBD1 (5 bases). This receptor was taken from a woman aged 30 to 39 who had recovered from COVID-19. CDR3 protein: CASSPQGSSYNEQFF. The CDR3 coding sequence is TGTGCTAGCAGCCCTCAGGGAAGCTCCTACAATGAGCAGTTCTTC.